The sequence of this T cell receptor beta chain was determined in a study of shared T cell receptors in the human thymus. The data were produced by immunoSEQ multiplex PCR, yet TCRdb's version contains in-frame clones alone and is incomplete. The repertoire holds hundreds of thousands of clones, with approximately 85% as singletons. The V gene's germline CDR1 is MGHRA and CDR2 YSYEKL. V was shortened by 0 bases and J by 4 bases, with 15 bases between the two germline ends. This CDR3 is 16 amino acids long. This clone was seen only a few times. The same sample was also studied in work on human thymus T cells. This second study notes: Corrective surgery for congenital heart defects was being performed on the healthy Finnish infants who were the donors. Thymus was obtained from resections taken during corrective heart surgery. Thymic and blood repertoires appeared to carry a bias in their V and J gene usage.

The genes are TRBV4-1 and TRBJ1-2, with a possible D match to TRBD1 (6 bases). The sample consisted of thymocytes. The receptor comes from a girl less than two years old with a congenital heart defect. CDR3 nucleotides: TGCGCCAGCAGCCAAGATTGGGCAGGGGAAGCCTATGGCTACACCTTC. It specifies CASSQDWAGEAYGYTF.